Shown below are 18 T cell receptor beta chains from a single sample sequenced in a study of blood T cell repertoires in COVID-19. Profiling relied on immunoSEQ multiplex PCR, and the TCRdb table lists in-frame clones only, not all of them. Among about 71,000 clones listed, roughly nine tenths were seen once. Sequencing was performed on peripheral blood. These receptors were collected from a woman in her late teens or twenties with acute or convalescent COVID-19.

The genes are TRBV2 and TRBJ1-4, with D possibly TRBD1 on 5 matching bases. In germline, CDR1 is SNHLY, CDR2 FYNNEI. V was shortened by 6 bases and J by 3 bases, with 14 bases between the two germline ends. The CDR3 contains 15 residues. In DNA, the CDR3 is TGTGCCAGCAGGACCGGAACAGGACCTAATGAAAAACTGTTTTTT. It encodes CASRTGTGPNEKLFF.

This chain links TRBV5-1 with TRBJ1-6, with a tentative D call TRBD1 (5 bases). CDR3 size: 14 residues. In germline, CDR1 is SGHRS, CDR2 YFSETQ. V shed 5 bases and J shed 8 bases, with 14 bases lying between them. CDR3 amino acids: CASSLGGVDSPLHF. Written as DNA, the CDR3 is TGCGCCAGCAGTCTGGGGGGGGTAGATTCACCCCTCCACTTT.

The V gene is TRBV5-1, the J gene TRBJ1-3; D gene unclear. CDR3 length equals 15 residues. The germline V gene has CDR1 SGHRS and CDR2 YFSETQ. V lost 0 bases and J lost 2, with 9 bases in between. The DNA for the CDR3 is TGCGCCAGCAGCTTGGCGGGTATGGCTGGAAACACCATATATTTT. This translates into CASSLAGMAGNTIYF. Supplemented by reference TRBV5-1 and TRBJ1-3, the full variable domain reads KAGVTQTPRYLIKTRGQQVTLSCSPISGHRSVSWYQQTPGQGLQFLFEYFSETQRNKGNFPGRFSGRQFSNSRSEMNVSTLELGDSALYLCASSLAGMAGNTIYFGEGSWLTVV.

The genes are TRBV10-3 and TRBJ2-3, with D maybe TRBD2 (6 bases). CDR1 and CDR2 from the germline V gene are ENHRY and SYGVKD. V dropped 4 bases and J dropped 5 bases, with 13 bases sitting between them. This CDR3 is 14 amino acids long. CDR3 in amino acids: CAISVAGTRDTQYF. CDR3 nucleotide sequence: TGTGCCATCAGTGTTGCGGGGACCCGAGATACGCAGTATTTT.

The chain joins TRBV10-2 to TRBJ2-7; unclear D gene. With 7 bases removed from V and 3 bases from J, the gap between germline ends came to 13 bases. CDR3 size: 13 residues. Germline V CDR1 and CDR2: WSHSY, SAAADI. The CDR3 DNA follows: TGCGCCAGCACCCTTGGCCGAAACTACGAGCAGTACTTC. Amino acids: CASTLGRNYEQYF.

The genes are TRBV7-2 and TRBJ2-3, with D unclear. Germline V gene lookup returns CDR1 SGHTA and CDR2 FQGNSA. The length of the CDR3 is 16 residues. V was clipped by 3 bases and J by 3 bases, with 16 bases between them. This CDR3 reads CASSFTPGPPTDTQYF. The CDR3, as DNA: TGTGCCAGCAGCTTTACTCCGGGTCCTCCTACAGATACGCAGTATTTT.

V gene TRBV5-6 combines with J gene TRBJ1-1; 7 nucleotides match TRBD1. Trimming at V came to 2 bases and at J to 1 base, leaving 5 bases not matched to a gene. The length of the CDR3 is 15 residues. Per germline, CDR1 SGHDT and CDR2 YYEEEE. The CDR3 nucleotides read TGTGCCAGCAGCTTTCCGACAGGGCCGAACACTGAAGCTTTCTTT. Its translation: CASSFPTGPNTEAFF.

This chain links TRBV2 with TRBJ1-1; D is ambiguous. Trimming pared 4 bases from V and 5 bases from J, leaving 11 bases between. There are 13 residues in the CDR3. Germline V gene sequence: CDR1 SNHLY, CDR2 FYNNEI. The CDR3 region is CASSVGDFTEAFF. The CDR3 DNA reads TGTGCCAGCAGTGTCGGAGATTTTACTGAAGCTTTCTTT.

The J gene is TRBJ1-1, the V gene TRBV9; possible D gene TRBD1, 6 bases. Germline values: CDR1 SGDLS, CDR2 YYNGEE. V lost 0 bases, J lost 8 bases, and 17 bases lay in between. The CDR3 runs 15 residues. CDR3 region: CASSVGGTTRDEAFF. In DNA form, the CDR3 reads TGTGCCAGCAGCGTAGGGGGGACAACTCGGGACGAAGCTTTCTTT.

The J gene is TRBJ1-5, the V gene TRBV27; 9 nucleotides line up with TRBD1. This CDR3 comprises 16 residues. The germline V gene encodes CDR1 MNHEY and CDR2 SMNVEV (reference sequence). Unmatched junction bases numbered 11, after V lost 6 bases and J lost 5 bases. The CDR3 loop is CASSNTGTGIYQPQHF. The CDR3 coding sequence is TGTGCCAGCAGCAATACCGGGACAGGGATCTATCAGCCCCAGCATTTT.

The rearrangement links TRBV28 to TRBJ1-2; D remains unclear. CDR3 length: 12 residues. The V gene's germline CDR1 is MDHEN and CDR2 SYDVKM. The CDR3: CTTQSTNYGYTF. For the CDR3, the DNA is TGTACAACCCAGTCCACTAACTATGGCTACACCTTC.

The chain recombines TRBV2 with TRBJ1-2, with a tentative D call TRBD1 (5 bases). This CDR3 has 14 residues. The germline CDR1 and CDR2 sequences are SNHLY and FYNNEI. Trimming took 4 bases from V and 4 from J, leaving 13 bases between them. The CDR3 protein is CASSGKGRGYGYTF. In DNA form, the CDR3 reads TGTGCCAGCAGTGGAAAGGGTAGGGGCTATGGCTACACCTTC.

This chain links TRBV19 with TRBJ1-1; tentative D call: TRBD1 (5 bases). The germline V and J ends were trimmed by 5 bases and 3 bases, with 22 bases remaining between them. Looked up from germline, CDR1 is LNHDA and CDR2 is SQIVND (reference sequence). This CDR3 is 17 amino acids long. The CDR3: CASSLRPWQGFDTEAFF. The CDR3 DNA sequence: TGTGCCAGTAGTCTGAGACCATGGCAGGGATTCGACACTGAAGCTTTCTTT.

The CDR3 nucleotides are TGTGCCAGCAGCCCAGTAAACTCTGGGGCCAACGTCCTGACTTTC. It is translated as CASSPVNSGANVLTF. The chain has TRBV7-9 and TRBJ2-6; D unresolved. V shed 5 bases and J shed 0 bases, with 8 bases lying between them. The CDR3 length is 15 residues. CDR1 and CDR2 from the germline V gene are SEHNR and FQNEAQ (reference sequence).

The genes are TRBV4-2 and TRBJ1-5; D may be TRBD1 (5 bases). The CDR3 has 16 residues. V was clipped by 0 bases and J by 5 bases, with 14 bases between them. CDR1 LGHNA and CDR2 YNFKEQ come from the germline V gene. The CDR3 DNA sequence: TGTGCCAGCAGCCAAGATGGACAAGGGGCCTATCAGCCCCAGCATTTT. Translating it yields CASSQDGQGAYQPQHF.

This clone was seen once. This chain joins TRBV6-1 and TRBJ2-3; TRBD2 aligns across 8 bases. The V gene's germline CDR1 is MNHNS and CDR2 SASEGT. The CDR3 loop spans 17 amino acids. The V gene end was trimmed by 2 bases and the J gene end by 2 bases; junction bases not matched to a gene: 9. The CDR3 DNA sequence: TGTGCCAGCAGTGAAAGTCACGGCGGGGGGCCCACAGATACGCAGTATTTT. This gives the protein CASSESHGGGPTDTQYF.

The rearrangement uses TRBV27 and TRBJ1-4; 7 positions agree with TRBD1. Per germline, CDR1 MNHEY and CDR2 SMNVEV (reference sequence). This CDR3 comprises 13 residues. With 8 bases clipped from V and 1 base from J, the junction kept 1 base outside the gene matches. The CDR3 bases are TGTGCCAGCCAGGGGGGAACTAATGAAAAACTGTTTTTT. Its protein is CASQGGTNEKLFF.

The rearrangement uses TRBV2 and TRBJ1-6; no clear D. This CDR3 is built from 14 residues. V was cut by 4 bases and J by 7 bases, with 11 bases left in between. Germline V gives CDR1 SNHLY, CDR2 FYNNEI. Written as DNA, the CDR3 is TGTGCCAGCAGTGTCCGGGTAGTCAATTCACCCCTCCACTTT. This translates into CASSVRVVNSPLHF.